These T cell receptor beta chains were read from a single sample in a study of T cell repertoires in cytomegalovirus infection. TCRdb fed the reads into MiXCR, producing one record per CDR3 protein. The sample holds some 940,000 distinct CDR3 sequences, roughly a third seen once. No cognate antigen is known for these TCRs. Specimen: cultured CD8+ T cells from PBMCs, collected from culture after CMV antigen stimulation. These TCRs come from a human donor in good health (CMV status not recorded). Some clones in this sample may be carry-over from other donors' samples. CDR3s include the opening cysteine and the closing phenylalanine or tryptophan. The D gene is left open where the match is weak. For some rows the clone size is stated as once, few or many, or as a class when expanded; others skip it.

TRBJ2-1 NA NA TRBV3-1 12 CASSPGAAEQFF TGTGCCAGCAGCCCTGGGGCCGCTGAGCAGTTCTTC
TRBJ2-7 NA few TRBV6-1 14 CASSEEVGPGEQYF TGTGCCAGCAGTGAAGAGGTAGGGCCGGGCGAGCAGTACTTC
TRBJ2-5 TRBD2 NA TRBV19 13 CASSPAGGKTQYF TGTGCCAGTAGTCCAGCGGGGGGGAAGACCCAGTACTTC
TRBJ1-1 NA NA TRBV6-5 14 CASSNPTANTEAFF TGTGCCAGCAGTAACCCGACAGCGAACACTGAAGCTTTCTTT
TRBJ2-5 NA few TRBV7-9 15 CASSPTGRLQETQYF TGTGCCAGCAGCCCGACGGGACGTCTCCAAGAGACCCAGTACTTC
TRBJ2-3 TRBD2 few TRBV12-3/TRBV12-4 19 CASSFFNSGGVIWADTQYF TGTGCCAGCAGTTTTTTTAACAGCGGGGGCGTCATTTGGGCAGATACGCAGTATTTT
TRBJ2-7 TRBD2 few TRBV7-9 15 CASSFSGGFSYEQYF TGTGCCAGCAGCTTTAGCGGGGGGTTCAGCTACGAGCAGTACTTC
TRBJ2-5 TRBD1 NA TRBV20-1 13 CSARPTGEETQYF TGCAGTGCTCGCCCTACAGGGGAAGAGACCCAGTACTTC
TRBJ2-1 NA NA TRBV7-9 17 CASSSPRKFSSYNEQFF TGTGCCAGCAGCTCCCCCCGGAAATTTAGCTCCTACAATGAGCAGTTCTTC
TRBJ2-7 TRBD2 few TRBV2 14 CASNLAVGFYEQYF TGTGCCAGTAATCTAGCGGTGGGGTTTTACGAGCAGTACTTC
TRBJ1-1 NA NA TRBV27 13 CASKIGENTEAFF TGTGCCAGCAAGATAGGGGAGAACACTGAAGCTTTCTTT
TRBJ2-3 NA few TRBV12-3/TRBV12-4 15 CASSFGGTDTDTQYF TGTGCCAGCAGTTTTGGCGGGACTGATACAGATACGCAGTATTTT
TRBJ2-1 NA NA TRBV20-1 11 CSALSGAEQFF TGCAGTGCTCTTTCGGGAGCAGAGCAGTTCTTC
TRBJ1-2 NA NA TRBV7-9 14 CASSPVWGFDGYTF TGTGCCAGCAGCCCCGTATGGGGGTTTGATGGCTACACCTTC
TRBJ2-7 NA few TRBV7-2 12 CASSFPHYEQYF TGTGCCAGCAGCTTCCCGCATTACGAGCAGTACTTC
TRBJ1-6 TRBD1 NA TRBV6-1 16 CASKNSRDSNYSPLHF TGTGCCAGCAAAAATAGCCGGGACAGTAATTATTCACCCCTCCACTTT
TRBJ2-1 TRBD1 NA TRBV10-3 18 CAISETRDRYATYNEQFF TGTGCCATCAGTGAGACGCGGGACAGGTATGCTACCTACAATGAGCAGTTCTTC
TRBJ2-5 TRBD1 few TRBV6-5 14 CASSGTGEKETQYF TGTGCCAGCAGTGGGACAGGGGAAAAGGAGACCCAGTACTTC
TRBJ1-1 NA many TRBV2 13 CATPGGGSPEAFF TGTGCCACCCCGGGGGGCGGTTCCCCTGAAGCTTTCTTT
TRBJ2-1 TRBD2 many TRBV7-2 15 CASSHGLAGYNEQFF TGTGCCAGCAGCCACGGACTAGCGGGGTACAATGAGCAGTTCTTC
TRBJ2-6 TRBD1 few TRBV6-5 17 CASSSTGGGSGANVLTF TGTGCCAGCAGTTCGACAGGGGGAGGCTCTGGGGCCAACGTCCTGACTTTC
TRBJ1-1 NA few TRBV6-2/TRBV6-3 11 CASRNRDGLIF TGTGCCAGCAGGAACCGGGACGGACTTATCTTT
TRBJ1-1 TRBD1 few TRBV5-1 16 CASSLPSTGVSTEAFF TGCGCCAGCAGCTTGCCCTCGACAGGGGTAAGCACTGAAGCTTTCTTT
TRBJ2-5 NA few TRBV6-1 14 CASTTQRREETQYF TGTGCCAGCACCACCCAGCGGAGGGAAGAGACCCAGTACTTC
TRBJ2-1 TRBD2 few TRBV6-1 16 CASSTRLAGSYNEQFF TGTGCCAGCAGTACCCGACTAGCGGGGTCCTACAATGAGCAGTTCTTC
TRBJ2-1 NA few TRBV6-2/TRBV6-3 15 CASSPWRGSYNEQFF TGTGCCAGCAGTCCGTGGAGGGGTTCCTACAATGAGCAGTTCTTC
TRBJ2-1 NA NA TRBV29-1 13 CSVELWGYNEQFF TGCAGCGTTGAATTGTGGGGATACAATGAGCAGTTCTTC
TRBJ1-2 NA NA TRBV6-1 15 CASSEAGRPNYGYTF TGTGCCAGCAGTGAAGCGGGACGGCCTAACTATGGCTACACCTTC
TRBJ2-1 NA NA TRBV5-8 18 CASSHLLAGGPTYNEQFF TGTGCCAGCAGCCACCTGCTAGCCGGGGGCCCTACCTACAATGAGCAGTTCTTC
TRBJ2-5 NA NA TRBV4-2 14 CASSQGEGLGTQYF TGTGCCAGCAGCCAAGGGGAAGGGCTCGGGACCCAGTACTTC
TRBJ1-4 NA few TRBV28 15 CASSLRDGGWTKLFF TGTGCCAGCTCCCTAAGAGACGGGGGGTGGACAAAACTGTTTTTT
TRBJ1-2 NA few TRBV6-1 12 CASTSSNYGYTF TGTGCCAGCACCAGTTCTAACTATGGCTACACCTTC
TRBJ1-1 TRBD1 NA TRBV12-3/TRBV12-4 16 CASSLGPRGQGTEAFF TGTGCCAGCAGTTTGGGTCCCAGGGGGCAGGGCACTGAAGCTTTCTTT
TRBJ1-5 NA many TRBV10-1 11 CASSFNQPQHF TGCGCCAGCAGTTTCAATCAGCCCCAGCATTTT
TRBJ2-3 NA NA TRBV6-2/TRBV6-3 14 CASSYSDEADTQNF TGTGCCAGCAGTTACTCCGATGAAGCAGATACGCAGAATTTT
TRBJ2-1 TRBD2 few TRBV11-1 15 CASSLDGLAGDEQFF TGTGCCAGCAGCTTGGATGGGCTAGCGGGGGATGAGCAGTTCTTC
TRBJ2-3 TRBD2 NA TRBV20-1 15 CSARDVAGGEDTQYF TGCAGTGCTAGAGATGTTGCGGGGGGAGAAGATACGCAGTATTTT
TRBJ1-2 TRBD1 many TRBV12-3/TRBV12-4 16 CASSLYAGQLDYGYTF TGTGCCAGCAGTTTATACGCGGGACAGCTTGACTATGGCTACACCTTC
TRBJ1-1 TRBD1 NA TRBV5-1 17 CASSLVGQGAMNTEAFF TGCGCCAGCAGCTTGGTTGGCCAGGGGGCGATGAACACTGAAGCTTTCTTT
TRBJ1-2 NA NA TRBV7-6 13 CASSLGEGGFKTF TGTGCCAGCAGCTTAGGGGAGGGAGGGTTTAAGACCTTC
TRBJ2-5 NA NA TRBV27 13 CASRSGVQETQYF TGTGCCAGCAGGTCCGGGGTCCAAGAGACCCAGTACTTC
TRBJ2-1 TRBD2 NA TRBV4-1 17 CASSQDLATGGKGEQFF TGCGCCAGCAGCCAAGATTTGGCAACGGGGGGGAAAGGAGAGCAGTTCTTC
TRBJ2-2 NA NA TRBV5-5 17 CASSLSWGVANTGELFF TGTGCCAGCAGCCTATCATGGGGGGTGGCGAACACCGGGGAGCTGTTTTTT
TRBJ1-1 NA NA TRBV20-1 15 CSARDPPTRGTEAFF TGCAGTGCTAGAGATCCACCAACGAGGGGCACTGAAGCTTTCTTT
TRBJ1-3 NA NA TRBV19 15 CASSPDDNSGNTIYF TGTGCCAGTAGTCCTGACGATAACTCTGGAAACACCATATATTTT
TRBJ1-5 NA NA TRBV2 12 CASKISNQPRHF TGTGCCAGCAAAATTAGCAATCAGCCCCGGCATTTT
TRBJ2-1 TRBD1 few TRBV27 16 CASSPIDRGTDNEQFF TGTGCCAGCAGTCCCATCGACAGGGGGACCGACAATGAGCAGTTCTTC
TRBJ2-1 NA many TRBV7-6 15 CASSFDRDGIPRQFF TGTGCCAGCAGCTTCGACCGGGACGGAATTCCAAGGCAGTTCTTC
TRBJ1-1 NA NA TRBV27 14 CASSSGRVDTEAFF TGTGCCAGCAGTTCAGGGAGGGTGGACACTGAAGCTTTCTTT
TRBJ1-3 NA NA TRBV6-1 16 CASSLNEGEAGNTIYF TGTGCCAGCAGCCTAAATGAGGGTGAAGCTGGAAACACCATATATTTT
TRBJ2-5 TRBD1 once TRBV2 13 CASIEDREETQYF TGTGCCAGCATTGAAGACAGGGAAGAGACCCAGTACTTC
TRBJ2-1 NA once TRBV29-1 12 CSVVLSYNEQFF TGCAGCGTCGTTCTCTCCTACAATGAGCAGTTCTTC
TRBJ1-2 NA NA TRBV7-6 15 CASSLAGAGLDGYTF TGTGCCAGCAGCTTAGCGGGCGCCGGGTTGGACGGCTACACCTTC
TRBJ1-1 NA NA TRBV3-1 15 CASSQDRRPSPEAFF TGTGCCAGCAGCCAAGACCGCCGCCCAAGTCCTGAAGCTTTCTTT